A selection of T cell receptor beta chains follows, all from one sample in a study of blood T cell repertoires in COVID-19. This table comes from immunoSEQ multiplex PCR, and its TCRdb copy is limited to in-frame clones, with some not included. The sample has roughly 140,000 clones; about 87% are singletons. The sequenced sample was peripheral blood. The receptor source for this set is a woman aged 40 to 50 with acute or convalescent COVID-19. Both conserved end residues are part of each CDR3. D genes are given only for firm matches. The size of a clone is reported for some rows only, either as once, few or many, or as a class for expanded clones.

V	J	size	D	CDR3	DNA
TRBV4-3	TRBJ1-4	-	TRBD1	CASSEDRENEKLFF	TGCGCCAGCAGCGAAGACAGGGAAAATGAAAAACTGTTTTTT
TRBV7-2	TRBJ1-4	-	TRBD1	CASSLTGGKGEKLFF	TGTGCCAGCAGCTTGACAGGGGGGAAAGGTGAAAAACTGTTTTTT
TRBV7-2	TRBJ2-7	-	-	CASSPGTQTYEQYF	TGTGCCAGCAGCCCTGGGACTCAGACCTACGAGCAGTACTTC
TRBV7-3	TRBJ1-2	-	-	CASSLAGNYGYTF	TGTGCCAGCAGCTTAGCAGGGAACTATGGCTACACCTTC
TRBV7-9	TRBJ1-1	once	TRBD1	CASSFPGQDNTEAFF	TGTGCCAGCAGCTTTCCGGGACAGGATAACACTGAAGCTTTCTTT
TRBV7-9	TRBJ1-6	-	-	CASSPEVGSYNSPLHF	TGTGCCAGCAGCCCAGAGGTTGGCTCCTATAATTCACCCCTCCACTTT
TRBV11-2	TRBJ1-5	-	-	CASSSDRGQPQHF	TGTGCCAGCAGCTCGGACAGAGGGCAGCCCCAGCATTTT
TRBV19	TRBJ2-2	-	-	CASSFNPGQFTGELFF	TGTGCCAGTAGTTTCAACCCTGGACAGTTCACCGGGGAGCTGTTTTTT
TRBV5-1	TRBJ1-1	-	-	CASSAGQLNVPEAFF	TGCGCCAGCAGCGCAGGACAGTTGAATGTCCCTGAAGCTTTCTTT
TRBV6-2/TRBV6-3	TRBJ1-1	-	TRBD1	CASSRTGQGNTEAFF	TGTGCCAGCAGTCGAACCGGACAGGGGAACACTGAAGCTTTCTTT
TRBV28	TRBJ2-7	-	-	CASRLRDSGTGEQYF	TGTGCCAGCAGGCTTCGGGACTCCGGGACGGGAGAGCAGTACTTC
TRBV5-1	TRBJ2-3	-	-	CASSTGGETDTQYF	TGCGCCAGCAGCACCGGTGGGGAGACAGATACGCAGTATTTT
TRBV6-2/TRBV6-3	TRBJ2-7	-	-	CASSTGIWSSYEQYF	TGTGCCAGCAGCACCGGGATATGGAGCTCCTACGAGCAGTACTTC
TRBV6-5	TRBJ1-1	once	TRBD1	CASSSGTGVNTEAFF	TGTGCCAGCAGTTCCGGGACAGGGGTGAACACTGAAGCTTTCTTT
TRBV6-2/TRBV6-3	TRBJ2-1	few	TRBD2	CASSGLALEQFF	TGTGCCAGCAGCGGACTAGCGCTTGAGCAGTTCTTC
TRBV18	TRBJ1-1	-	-	CASSPQGVSTEAFF	TGTGCCAGCTCACCGCAGGGTGTGAGCACTGAAGCTTTCTTT
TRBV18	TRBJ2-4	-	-	CASSPQLEDGKNIQYF	TGTGCCAGCTCACCACAGCTCGAGGATGGCAAAAACATTCAGTACTTC
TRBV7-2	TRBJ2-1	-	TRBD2	CASSLAASGDSSYNEQFF	TGTGCCAGCAGCTTAGCGGCTAGCGGGGACAGCTCCTACAATGAGCAGTTCTTC
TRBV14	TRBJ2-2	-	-	CASSQRTSNTGELFF	TGTGCCAGCAGCCAACGGACATCGAACACCGGGGAGCTGTTTTTT
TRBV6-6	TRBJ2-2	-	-	CASSYLSANTGELFF	TGTGCCAGCAGTTACTTAAGCGCGAACACCGGGGAGCTGTTTTTT
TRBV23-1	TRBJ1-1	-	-	CASSHHLDMNTEAFF	TGCGCCAGCAGTCACCACCTGGACATGAACACTGAAGCTTTCTTT
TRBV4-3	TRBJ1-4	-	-	CASSQGGVFNEKLFF	TGCGCCAGCAGCCAAGGCGGGGTGTTTAATGAAAAACTGTTTTTT
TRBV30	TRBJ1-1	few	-	CAWTAGPRTEAFF	TGTGCCTGGACAGCGGGGCCTCGCACTGAAGCTTTCTTT
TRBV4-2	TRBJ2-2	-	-	CASSPLAEKTGADTGELFF	TGTGCCAGCAGTCCCCTAGCGGAAAAAACGGGGGCGGACACCGGGGAGCTGTTTTTT
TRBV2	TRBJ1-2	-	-	CASIGRDYGYTF	TGTGCCAGCATCGGCAGGGACTATGGCTACACCTTC
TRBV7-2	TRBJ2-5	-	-	CASSLQGSGETQYF	TGTGCCAGCAGCTTACAGGGTTCTGGGGAGACCCAGTACTTC
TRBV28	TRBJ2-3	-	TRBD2	CASTPAGGLLTDTQYF	TGTGCCAGCACCCCCGCGGGGGGCCTCCTCACAGATACGCAGTATTTT
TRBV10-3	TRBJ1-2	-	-	CAISEDRNYGYTF	TGTGCCATCAGTGAAGACAGGAACTATGGCTACACCTTC
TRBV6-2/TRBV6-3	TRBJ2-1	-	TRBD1	CASSYSRRTGFGEQFF	TGTGCCAGCAGTTACTCGCGACGGACAGGGTTTGGTGAGCAGTTCTTC
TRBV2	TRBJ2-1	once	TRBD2	CASQSVAGGYNEQFF	TGTGCCAGCCAGTCCGTAGCGGGGGGGTACAATGAGCAGTTCTTC
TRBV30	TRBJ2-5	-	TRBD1	CAWAFSDRVRETQYF	TGTGCCTGGGCCTTTAGTGACAGGGTTAGAGAGACCCAGTACTTC
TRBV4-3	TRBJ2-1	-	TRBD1	CASRPGTAPYNEQFF	TGCGCCAGCAGACCCGGGACAGCACCCTACAATGAGCAGTTCTTC